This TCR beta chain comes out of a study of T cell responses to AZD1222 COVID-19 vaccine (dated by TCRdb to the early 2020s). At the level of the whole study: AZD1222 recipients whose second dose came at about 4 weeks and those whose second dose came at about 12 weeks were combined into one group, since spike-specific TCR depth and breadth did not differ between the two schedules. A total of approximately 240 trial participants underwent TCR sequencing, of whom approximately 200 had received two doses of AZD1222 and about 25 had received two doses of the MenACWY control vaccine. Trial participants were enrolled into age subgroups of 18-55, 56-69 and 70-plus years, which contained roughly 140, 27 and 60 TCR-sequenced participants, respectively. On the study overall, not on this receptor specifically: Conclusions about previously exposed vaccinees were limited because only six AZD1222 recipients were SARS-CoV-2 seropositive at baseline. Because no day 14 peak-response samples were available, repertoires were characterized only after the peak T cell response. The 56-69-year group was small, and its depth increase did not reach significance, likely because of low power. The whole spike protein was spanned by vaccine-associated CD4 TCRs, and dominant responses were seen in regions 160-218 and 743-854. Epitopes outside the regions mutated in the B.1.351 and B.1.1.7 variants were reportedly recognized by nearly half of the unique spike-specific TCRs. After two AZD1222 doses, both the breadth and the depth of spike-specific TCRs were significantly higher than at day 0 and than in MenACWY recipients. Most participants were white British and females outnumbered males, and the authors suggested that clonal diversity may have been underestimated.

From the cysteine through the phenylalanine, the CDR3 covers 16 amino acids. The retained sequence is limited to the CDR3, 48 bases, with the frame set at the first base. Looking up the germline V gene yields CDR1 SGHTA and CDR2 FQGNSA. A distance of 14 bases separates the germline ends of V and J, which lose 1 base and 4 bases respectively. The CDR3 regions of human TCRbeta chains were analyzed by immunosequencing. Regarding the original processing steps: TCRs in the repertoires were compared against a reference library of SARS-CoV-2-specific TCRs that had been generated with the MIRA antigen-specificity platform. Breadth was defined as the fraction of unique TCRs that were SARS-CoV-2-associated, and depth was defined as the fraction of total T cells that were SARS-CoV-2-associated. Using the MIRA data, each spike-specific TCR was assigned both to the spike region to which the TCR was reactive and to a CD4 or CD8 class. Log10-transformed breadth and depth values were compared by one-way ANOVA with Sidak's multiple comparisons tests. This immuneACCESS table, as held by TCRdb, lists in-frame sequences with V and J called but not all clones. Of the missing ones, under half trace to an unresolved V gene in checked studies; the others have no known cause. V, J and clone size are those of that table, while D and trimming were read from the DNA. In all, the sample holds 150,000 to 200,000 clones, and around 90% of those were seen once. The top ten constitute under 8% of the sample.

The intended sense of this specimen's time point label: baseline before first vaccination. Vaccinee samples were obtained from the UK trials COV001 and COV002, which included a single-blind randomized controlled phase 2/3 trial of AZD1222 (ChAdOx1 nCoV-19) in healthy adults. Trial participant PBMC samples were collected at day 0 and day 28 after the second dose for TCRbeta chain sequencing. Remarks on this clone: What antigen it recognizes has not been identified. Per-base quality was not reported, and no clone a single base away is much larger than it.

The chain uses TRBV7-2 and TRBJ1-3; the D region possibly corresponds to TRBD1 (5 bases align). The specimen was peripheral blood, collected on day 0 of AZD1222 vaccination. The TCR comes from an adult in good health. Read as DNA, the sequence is TGTGCCAGCAGCTTAGTGGGCAGGGTGTCCGGAAACACCATATATTTT. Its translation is CASSLVGRVSGNTIYF.